The clone carrying this T cell receptor beta chain was recorded a few times. TCRdb processed the 5' RACE reads anew with MiXCR; each CDR3 protein has one entry. The table includes 55,000 to 85,000 distinct CDR3 sequences, roughly 12% detected once. The data belong to a study of early T cells in non-severe SARS-CoV-2 infection. Between the trimmed V and J ends, which lost 3 bases and 2 bases, there was a span of 11 bases. Germline lookup yields CDR1 MNHEY and CDR2 SMNVEV (reference sequence). CDR3 size: 14 residues. The TCR was taken from an adult who was a healthcare worker with PCR-confirmed SARS-CoV-2 infection or an uninfected control (not recorded which). Sequenced material: whole blood. The chain combines TRBV27 with TRBJ2-7; D is unresolved. In DNA form, the CDR3 reads TGTGCCAGCAGTTTGATGGACGCAGCCTACGAGCAGTACTTC. It encodes CASSLMDAAYEQYF.